The rows below give T cell receptor beta chains drawn from one sample of a study of blood T cell repertoires in COVID-19. Measured with immunoSEQ multiplex PCR; TCRdb has only the in-frame clones, and not every one. The table lists a few hundred thousand clones, around 86% of them singletons, with around an eighth in the top ten. The sample was peripheral blood. The receptor set was obtained from a man older than 75 with acute or convalescent COVID-19. Each CDR3 is given with its conserved first and last residue. The D gene is left open where the match is weak. Some rows have no size entry. The others give once, few or many, or a class for an expanded clone.

j_gene: TRBJ2-2
abundance: NA
v_gene: TRBV9
d_gene: NA
CDR3aa: CASKRGVNTGELFF
CDR3nt: TGTGCCAGCAAACGGGGAGTTAACACCGGGGAGCTGTTTTTT

j_gene: TRBJ2-5
abundance: once
v_gene: TRBV3-1/TRBV3-2
d_gene: TRBD2
CDR3aa: CASSQAPDGGAQETQYF
CDR3nt: TGTGCCAGCAGCCAAGCCCCGGACGGGGGGGCCCAAGAGACCCAGTACTTC

j_gene: TRBJ1-1
abundance: NA
v_gene: TRBV19
d_gene: NA
CDR3aa: CASGFGQTEAFF
CDR3nt: TGTGCCAGTGGGTTCGGACAAACTGAAGCTTTCTTT

j_gene: TRBJ2-3
abundance: NA
v_gene: TRBV5-4
d_gene: TRBD1
CDR3aa: CASSLGQGANPDTQYF
CDR3nt: TGTGCCAGCAGCTTGGGGCAGGGGGCGAACCCAGATACGCAGTATTTT

j_gene: TRBJ1-1
abundance: once
v_gene: TRBV6-5
d_gene: NA
CDR3aa: CASGRSGMTEAFF
CDR3nt: TGTGCCAGCGGGAGGTCGGGAATGACTGAAGCTTTCTTT

j_gene: TRBJ2-7
abundance: once
v_gene: TRBV12-3/TRBV12-4
d_gene: NA
CDR3aa: CASSRDPGLDGYF
CDR3nt: TGTGCCAGCAGTAGGGATCCGGGACTTGACGGATACTTC

j_gene: TRBJ1-4
abundance: NA
v_gene: TRBV6-5
d_gene: NA
CDR3aa: CASRQGDEKLFF
CDR3nt: TGTGCCAGCAGGCAGGGCGATGAAAAACTGTTTTTT

j_gene: TRBJ1-5
abundance: NA
v_gene: TRBV28
d_gene: NA
CDR3aa: CASSQYTGLAGNQPQHF
CDR3nt: TGTGCCAGCAGTCAATATACAGGTCTCGCCGGCAATCAGCCCCAGCATTTT

j_gene: TRBJ1-6
abundance: once
v_gene: TRBV7-9
d_gene: NA
CDR3aa: CASSSQGGSYNSPLHF
CDR3nt: TGTGCCAGCAGCTCACAAGGGGGCTCCTATAATTCACCCCTCCACTTT

j_gene: TRBJ2-7
abundance: NA
v_gene: TRBV5-6
d_gene: NA
CDR3aa: CASSVITRDTTSYEQYF
CDR3nt: TGTGCCAGCAGCGTAATTACACGGGACACCACGTCCTACGAGCAGTACTTC

j_gene: TRBJ2-1
abundance: NA
v_gene: TRBV19
d_gene: TRBD2
CDR3aa: CASSMGLAGNEQFF
CDR3nt: TGTGCCAGTAGTATGGGACTAGCGGGCAATGAGCAGTTCTTC

j_gene: TRBJ2-1
abundance: few
v_gene: TRBV2
d_gene: TRBD2
CDR3aa: CASSRGLAGVKQFF
CDR3nt: TGTGCCAGCAGTCGGGGACTAGCGGGGGTGAAGCAGTTCTTC

j_gene: TRBJ2-7
abundance: NA
v_gene: TRBV5-1
d_gene: NA
CDR3aa: CASSLDRPRTYEQYF
CDR3nt: TGCGCCAGCAGCTTGGACAGGCCGAGAACCTACGAGCAGTACTTC

j_gene: TRBJ1-6
abundance: few
v_gene: TRBV7-8
d_gene: TRBD1
CDR3aa: CASSLKAGGVNNSPLHF
CDR3nt: TGTGCCAGCAGCTTAAAGGCAGGGGGAGTGAATAATTCACCCCTCCACTTT

j_gene: TRBJ1-3
abundance: NA
v_gene: TRBV5-1
d_gene: NA
CDR3aa: CASSLSGGTIYF
CDR3nt: TGCGCCAGCAGCTTATCGGGGGGCACCATATATTTT

j_gene: TRBJ1-5
abundance: few
v_gene: TRBV28
d_gene: NA
CDR3aa: CASVGRYSQPQHF
CDR3nt: TGTGCCAGCGTTGGGAGGTACTCGCAGCCCCAGCATTTT

j_gene: TRBJ1-4
abundance: NA
v_gene: TRBV2
d_gene: NA
CDR3aa: CASLVTNEKLFF
CDR3nt: TGTGCCAGCCTTGTAACTAATGAAAAACTGTTTTTT

j_gene: TRBJ2-3
abundance: NA
v_gene: TRBV7-6
d_gene: TRBD1
CDR3aa: CASSLGDSSTDTQYF
CDR3nt: TGTGCCAGCAGCTTAGGGGACAGTAGCACAGATACGCAGTATTTT

j_gene: TRBJ2-7
abundance: NA
v_gene: TRBV19
d_gene: NA
CDR3aa: CASSKGQGTYEQYF
CDR3nt: TGTGCCAGTAGTAAGGGGCAGGGGACCTACGAGCAGTACTTC

j_gene: TRBJ2-2
abundance: NA
v_gene: TRBV24-1
d_gene: TRBD1
CDR3aa: CATSDPGQGVDTGELFF
CDR3nt: TGTGCCACCAGTGACCCTGGACAGGGGGTGGACACCGGGGAGCTGTTTTTT

j_gene: TRBJ2-1
abundance: NA
v_gene: TRBV19
d_gene: NA
CDR3aa: CASSIEEGIGGNEQFF
CDR3nt: TGTGCCAGTAGTATAGAAGAGGGCATAGGGGGCAATGAGCAGTTCTTC

j_gene: TRBJ1-6
abundance: NA
v_gene: TRBV5-4
d_gene: NA
CDR3aa: CASSLAGGGSYNSPLHF
CDR3nt: TGTGCCAGCAGCTTGGCCGGCGGGGGCTCCTATAATTCACCCCTCCACTTT

j_gene: TRBJ2-7
abundance: NA
v_gene: TRBV6-2/TRBV6-3
d_gene: NA
CDR3aa: CASSETGVYEQYF
CDR3nt: TGTGCCAGCAGTGAGACGGGGGTCTACGAGCAGTACTTC

j_gene: TRBJ2-7
abundance: NA
v_gene: TRBV9
d_gene: NA
CDR3aa: CASSASLGSYEQYF
CDR3nt: TGTGCCAGCAGCGCCTCCCTAGGTTCCTACGAGCAGTACTTC

j_gene: TRBJ1-5
abundance: NA
v_gene: TRBV7-2
d_gene: NA
CDR3aa: CASSLAPGRQPQHF
CDR3nt: TGTGCCAGCAGCTTAGCGCCAGGGCGACAGCCCCAGCATTTT

j_gene: TRBJ1-1
abundance: NA
v_gene: TRBV20-1
d_gene: NA
CDR3aa: CSARDLTEAFF
CDR3nt: TGCAGTGCTAGAGATCTCACTGAAGCTTTCTTT

j_gene: TRBJ2-7
abundance: NA
v_gene: TRBV18
d_gene: NA
CDR3aa: CASSPAGGSYEQYF
CDR3nt: TGTGCCAGCTCACCGGCAGGAGGGAGCTATGAGCAGTACTTC

j_gene: TRBJ2-3
abundance: few
v_gene: TRBV4-1
d_gene: NA
CDR3aa: CASSQDALGSGAAPDTQYF
CDR3nt: TGCGCCAGCAGCCAAGATGCCCTCGGAAGTGGGGCGGCCCCAGATACGCAGTATTTT

j_gene: TRBJ2-3
abundance: NA
v_gene: TRBV27
d_gene: NA
CDR3aa: CASSSGRDTQYF
CDR3nt: TGTGCCAGCAGTTCTGGCAGAGATACGCAGTATTTT

j_gene: TRBJ2-1
abundance: NA
v_gene: TRBV28
d_gene: NA
CDR3aa: CASSLARQFNEQFF
CDR3nt: TGTGCCAGCAGTTTAGCTAGACAGTTCAATGAGCAGTTCTTC

j_gene: TRBJ2-7
abundance: NA
v_gene: TRBV7-9
d_gene: TRBD1
CDR3aa: CASSGSPGQPYEQYF
CDR3nt: TGTGCCAGCAGCGGGAGCCCGGGACAGCCCTACGAGCAGTACTTC